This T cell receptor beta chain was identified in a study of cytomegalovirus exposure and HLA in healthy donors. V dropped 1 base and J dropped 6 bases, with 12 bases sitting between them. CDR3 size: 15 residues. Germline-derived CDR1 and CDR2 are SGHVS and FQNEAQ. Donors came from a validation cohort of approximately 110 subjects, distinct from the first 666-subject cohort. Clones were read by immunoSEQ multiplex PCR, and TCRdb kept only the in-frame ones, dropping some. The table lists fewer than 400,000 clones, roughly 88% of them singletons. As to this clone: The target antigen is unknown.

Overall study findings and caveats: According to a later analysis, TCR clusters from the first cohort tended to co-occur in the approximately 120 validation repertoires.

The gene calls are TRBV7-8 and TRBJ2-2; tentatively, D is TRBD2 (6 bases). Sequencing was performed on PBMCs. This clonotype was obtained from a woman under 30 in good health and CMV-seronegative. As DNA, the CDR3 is TGTGCCAGCAGCTTAGGGGACTGGGGGGCCGGGGAGCTGTTTTTT. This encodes CASSLGDWGAGELFF.